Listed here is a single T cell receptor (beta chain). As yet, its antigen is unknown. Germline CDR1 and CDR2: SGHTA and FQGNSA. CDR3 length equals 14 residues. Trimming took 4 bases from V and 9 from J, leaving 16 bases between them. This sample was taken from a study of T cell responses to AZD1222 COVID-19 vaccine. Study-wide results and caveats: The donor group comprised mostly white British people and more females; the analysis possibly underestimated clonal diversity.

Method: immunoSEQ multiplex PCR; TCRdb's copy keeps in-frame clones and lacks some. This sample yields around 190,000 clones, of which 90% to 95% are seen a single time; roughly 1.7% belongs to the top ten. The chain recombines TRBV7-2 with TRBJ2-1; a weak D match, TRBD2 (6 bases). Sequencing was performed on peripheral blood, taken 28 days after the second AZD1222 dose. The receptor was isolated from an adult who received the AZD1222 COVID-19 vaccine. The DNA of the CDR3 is TGTGCCAGCAGCTCGCCCGGGTCCGGGGGTGAGCAGTTCTTC. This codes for CASSSPGSGGEQFF.